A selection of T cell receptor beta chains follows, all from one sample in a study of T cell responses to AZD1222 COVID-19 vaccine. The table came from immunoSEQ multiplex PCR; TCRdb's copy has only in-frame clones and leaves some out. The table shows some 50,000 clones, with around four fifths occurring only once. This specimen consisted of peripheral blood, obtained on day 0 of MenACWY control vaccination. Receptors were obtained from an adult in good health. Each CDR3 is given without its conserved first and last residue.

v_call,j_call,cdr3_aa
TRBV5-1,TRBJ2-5,ASSLVGTFQETQY
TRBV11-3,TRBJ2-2,ASSPPGNGELF
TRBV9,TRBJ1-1,ASSVAPETATNSGTEAF
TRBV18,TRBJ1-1,ASSPQTGFTEAF
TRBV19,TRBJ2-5,ASSPLRGATETQY
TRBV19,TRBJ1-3,ASSIRESSSGNTIY
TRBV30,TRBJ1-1,AWRGGRGTEAF
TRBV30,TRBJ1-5,AWGTVSNQPQH
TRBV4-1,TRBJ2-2,ASRRNTNTGELF
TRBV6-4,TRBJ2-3,ASSDGGGTDTQY
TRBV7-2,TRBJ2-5,ASSFSETQY
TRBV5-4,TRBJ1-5,ASSGDRDQPQH
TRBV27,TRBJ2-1,ASSLSGLASHNEQF
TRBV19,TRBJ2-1,ASSMGQGAVDEQF
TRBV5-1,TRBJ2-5,ASSTGKEGTQY
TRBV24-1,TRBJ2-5,ATSDPLADLTRETQY
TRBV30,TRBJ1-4,AWRGPWEKLF
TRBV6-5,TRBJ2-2,ASSLVAGDSGELF
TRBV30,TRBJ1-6,AWQGTYNSPLH
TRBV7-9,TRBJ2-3,ASGTGSDTQY
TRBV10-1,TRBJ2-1,ASSEAGVYNEQF
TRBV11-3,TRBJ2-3,ASSLRAGPTDTQY
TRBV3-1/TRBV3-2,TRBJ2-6,ALRGHFSGANVLT
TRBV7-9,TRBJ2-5,ASNVVGAGETQY
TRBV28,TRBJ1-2,ASSFQTSFYT
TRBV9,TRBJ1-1,ASQGPNTEAF
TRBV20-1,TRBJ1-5,SASLLDGPRQPQH
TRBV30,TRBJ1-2,AWSVHQGALGYT
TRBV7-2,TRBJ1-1,ASSLAGGKGTEAF
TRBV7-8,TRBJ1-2,ASSFTGGGYT
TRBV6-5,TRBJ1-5,ASRIGGGQPQH
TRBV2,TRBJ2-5,ASSTNLAGGSPQETQY
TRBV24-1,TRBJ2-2,ATSDTGYTGELF
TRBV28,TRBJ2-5,ASSLGDSQETQY
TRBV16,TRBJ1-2,ASNPGGAGYT